This T cell receptor (beta chain) comes out of a study of Graves' ophthalmopathy and Graves' hyperthyroidism. Across the whole study: Sampling took place at initial diagnosis, with peripheral blood obtained before any treatment.

For this clonotype: Its specificity is not known.

For repertoire sequencing, the TCR beta CDR3 regions were amplified from RNA transcripts. HTBI primers were employed in first-round RT-PCR, then a second-round multiplex PCR followed. TCRdb called the multiplex PCR reads again in MiXCR, with one record for every CDR3 protein. The sample comprises some 160,000 distinct CDR3 sequences, just under 40% of which are singletons, and less than 9.5% rests with the top ten. Study findings and constraints: Its predictions of ophthalmopathy progression gave the model over 65% sensitivity and 72% to 80% specificity.

V dropped 4 bases and J dropped 5; count of bases not matched to a gene: 6. The CDR3 is 15 amino acids. Germline values: CDR1 MDHEN, CDR2 SYDVKM. V and J are TRBV28 and TRBJ1-5; 9 nucleotides agree with TRBD1. The specimen was peripheral blood. The source of this sequence is a man aged 25-45 years with Graves' ophthalmopathy. CDR3: CASSYLTGGDQPQHF. The CDR3 DNA is TGTGCCAGCAGTTACTTGACAGGGGGGGATCAGCCCCAGCATTTT.